The rows below give T cell receptor beta chains drawn from one sample of a study of radiation and T cells in renal cell carcinoma. TCRdb's copy holds only in-frame clones and misses some; the assay was immunoSEQ multiplex PCR. The sample lists about 140,000 clones; less than 85% were seen once. The specimen was blood, collected from a patient whose treatment included radiotherapy and nephrectomy. The source is a woman between 45 and 65 years old with renal cell carcinoma. CDR3s include the opening cysteine and the closing phenylalanine or tryptophan. Fields, in order: J gene, V gene, clone size, D gene, CDR3 protein. D genes are given only for firm matches. Not all rows give a size; the values are once, few, many and, for expanded clones, a class.

TRBJ2-5,TRBV10-3,NA,NA,CAISEGGGTSETQYF
TRBJ1-4,TRBV7-9,few,NA,CASSTVGSGGEKLFF
TRBJ1-2,TRBV6-5,NA,NA,CASSYWGQVSGGYTF
TRBJ2-4,TRBV28,few,NA,CASCIQYF
TRBJ1-1,TRBV6-5,NA,NA,CASSHQTEAFF
TRBJ2-3,TRBV5-1,NA,TRBD1,CASLMDRATDTQYF
TRBJ2-2,TRBV6-5,NA,NA,CASSYAGELFF
TRBJ1-6,TRBV18,NA,TRBD1,CASSGGQGNSPLHF
TRBJ2-3,TRBV7-2,NA,NA,CASSLDPSGRGREYF
TRBJ2-7,TRBV7-2,once,TRBD2,CASSLSSGTSGSQQYF
TRBJ2-5,TRBV19,NA,NA,CASSILEGETQYF
TRBJ2-1,TRBV20-1,NA,NA,CSARGDNEQFF
TRBJ1-1,TRBV9,NA,NA,CASSVAPDMNTEAFF
TRBJ2-1,TRBV5-1,once,NA,CASTGGARVDEQFF
TRBJ2-3,TRBV7-2,NA,NA,CASSFPHTDTQYF
TRBJ2-7,TRBV6-1,NA,NA,CASSERERAGYEQYF
TRBJ1-6,TRBV6-4,NA,NA,CASSEHRAGNSPLHF